Listed below are T cell receptor beta chains from one sample, sequenced in a study of blood T cell repertoires in COVID-19. The data were produced by immunoSEQ multiplex PCR, yet TCRdb's version contains in-frame clones alone and is incomplete. Of nearly 250,000 clones listed, about nine tenths are singletons. Sequencing input: peripheral blood. All receptors come from a woman between 55 and 75 years old who had recovered from COVID-19. Each CDR3 is given without its conserved first and last residue.

>11|TRBJ1-1|TRBV2
ASNFDKNTEAF
>12|TRBJ2-7|TRBV4-3
ASSQITGAPEQY
>14|TRBJ2-4|TRBV25-1
ASSEGTGIAKNIQY
>13|TRBJ2-7|TRBV28
ASSSTGYSSYEQY
>13|TRBJ2-3|TRBV6-5
AVGRGGWSTDTQY
>12|TRBJ1-2|TRBV5-1
ASSLDRVFYGYT
>13|TRBJ2-1|TRBV5-6
ASSFGSKRNNEQF
>13|TRBJ2-5|TRBV6-5
ASSYSGTGGETQY
>12|TRBJ2-3|TRBV5-1
ASRDGGAKDTQY
>13|TRBJ2-3|TRBV19
ASSMGTGGTDTQY
>12|TRBJ1-2|TRBV28
ASRPAGTMLGYT
>15|TRBJ2-7|TRBV10-3
AISTGQGAPSSYEQY
>10|TRBJ1-4|TRBV4-2
ASSQAQGKLF
>13|TRBJ1-6|TRBV3-1/TRBV3-2
ASSLSRHANSPLH
>12|TRBJ2-1|TRBV4-3
ASSRSGGLDEQF
>12|TRBJ2-1|TRBV5-6
ASSLPSSGGKQF
>19|TRBJ2-2|TRBV6-1
ASSEAPGGSGLAGALRELF
>14|TRBJ1-6|TRBV9
ASSPPGGSYNSPLH
>13|TRBJ1-1|TRBV28
ASSPSRGANTEAF
>14|TRBJ1-4|TRBV25-1
ASSDPGGPTNEKLF
>11|TRBJ1-4|TRBV7-9
ASSSTGVEKLF
>10|TRBJ2-5|TRBV7-2
ASSSGLLPQY
>11|TRBJ2-5|TRBV5-1
ASSYQGKETQY
>13|TRBJ1-4|TRBV5-4
ASSGSGQGSEKLF
>12|TRBJ2-3|TRBV7-2
ASSPERGTDTQY
>11|TRBJ1-2|TRBV27
ASARQGSYGYT